This T cell receptor (beta chain) was obtained from a study of blood T cells in healthy people across ages. Looked up from germline, CDR1 is SEHNR and CDR2 is FQNEAQ (reference sequence). Losses at the gene ends were 5 bases for V and 3 bases for J; bases not matched to a gene: 13. This CDR3 comprises 17 residues. Next came a second PCR, run for about 7 to 12 cycles, which used a sample-barcoded 5' primer along with a J-beta primer mix. Each of the samples gave a minimum of 2.5 million paired-end reads that contained CDR3. TCRdb re-called the 5' RACE reads with MiXCR, one entry per CDR3 protein. The data contain 650,000 to 1,000,000 distinct CDR3 sequences, about 46% of them seen just once; the ten biggest clones take up 15% to 20%. In this sample, this clonotype turned up a few times.

The receptor's source is a man older than 75 in good health. The rearrangement joins TRBV7-9 to TRBJ2-1; 7 bases agree with TRBD1. Sequenced: blood. The CDR3 is CASSKGVGQTFYNEQFF. The CDR3 coding sequence is TGTGCCAGCAGCAAAGGAGTGGGACAGACGTTCTACAATGAGCAGTTCTTC.